The T cell receptor beta chain described here comes from a study of monozygotic twins with inflammatory bowel disease. Concerning this clonotype: The antigen is not known.

Broader study findings: Support was absent for any single strong signal or clonotype linked to IBD.

The CDR3 extends over 15 amino acids. Germline V lookup: CDR1 LGHNA, CDR2 YNFKEQ. TCRdb re-called the 5' RACE reads, yielding one record per CDR3 amino acid sequence without DNA. This sample contains 110,000 to 150,000 distinct CDR3 sequences. Sequenced: blood. J is TRBJ1-1 and V is TRBV4-2. The receptor comes from a human donor with ulcerative colitis or Crohn's disease, or a healthy co-twin of an affected twin (not recorded which). The CDR3: CASSQAFRPNTEAFF.